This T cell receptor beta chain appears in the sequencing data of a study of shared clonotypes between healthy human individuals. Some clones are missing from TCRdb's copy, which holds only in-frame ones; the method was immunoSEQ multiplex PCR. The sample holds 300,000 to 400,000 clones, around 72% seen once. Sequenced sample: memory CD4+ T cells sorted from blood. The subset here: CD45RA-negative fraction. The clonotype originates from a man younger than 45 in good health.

Here the CDR3 DNA reads TGCGCCAGCAGCTTGGGATCCGACGATACGCAGTATTTT. Translation gives CASSLGSDDTQYF. The chain links TRBV5-1 to TRBJ2-3; D remains ambiguous. This CDR3 region has 13 residues. CDR1 and CDR2 (germline): SGHRS, YFSETQ. V gave up 0 bases and J gave up 6 bases, with 8 bases separating them.